The clone carrying this T cell receptor (beta chain) has only a few counts. Its antigen is as yet unknown. A read error may produce the germline difference seen at one junction end. This sample stems from a study of post-analysis software for immune sequencing data. Background on the study: In terms of disease course, relapsing-remitting, secondary progressive and progressive-relapsing multiple sclerosis were included.

General study results and limits: Normalized Chao1 diversity was significantly reduced in patients versus controls. With F measure, samples from one preparation batch clustered together strongly.

Libraries were made from TCR beta cDNA, and they carried unique molecular identifiers. From the PCR reads, TCRdb called clonotypes with MiXCR, one entry per CDR3 protein. The table records about 570,000 distinct CDR3 sequences, 30% to 40% of them present only once. The material sequenced was blood. The receptor comes from a girl aged 2-17 years with multiple sclerosis.

CDR3 loop: CASSPYGGGGIF. The CDR3 DNA is TGTGCCAGCAGCCCCTACGGGGGAGGGGGAATCTTC. The chain carries TRBV7-9 and TRBJ2-1, with D perhaps matching TRBD2 (7 bases). Germline CDR1 SEHNR, CDR2 FQNEAQ (reference sequence). This CDR3 is built from 12 residues.